One and the same sample provided the 30 T cell receptor beta chains below, sequenced in a study of metastatic and nonmetastatic thyroid tumors. TCRdb re-clonotyped the PCR reads through MiXCR. This table has about 31,000 clones, approximately 20% appearing once. The entire patient cohort was treatment-naive prior to thyroid surgery. Sequences were obtained from blood. The receptors derive from a female donor with papillary thyroid cancer or a benign thyroid nodule (not recorded which). Some clones in this sample may be carry-over from other donors' samples.

At least ten counts were recorded for this clone. The V call is TRBV7-3, the J call TRBJ2-1; TRBD2 matches at 9 bases. This CDR3 region has 18 residues. V was pared by 5 bases and J by 0 bases, with 11 bases of the junction left unmatched. Germline V CDR1 and CDR2: SGHTA, FQGTGA. CDR3 protein: CASSRKASSGVSYNEQFF. In DNA form, the CDR3 reads TGTGCCAGCAGCCGTAAGGCGTCTAGCGGGGTCTCCTACAATGAGCAGTTCTTC.

This clone appeared many times. J is TRBJ1-6 and V is TRBV7-9, with D uncertain. This CDR3 spans 14 amino acids. Trimming left V 5 bases short and J 8 bases short, with 13 bases between. CDR1 and CDR2 (germline): SEHNR, FQNEAQ (reference sequence). As DNA, the CDR3 is TGTGCCAGCAGCCGTTACGGCAGAGATTCACCCCTCCACTTT. Encoded protein: CASSRYGRDSPLHF. Drawing the rest from reference TRBV7-9 and TRBJ1-6, the complete variable domain is DTGVSQNPRHKITKRGQNVTFRCDPISEHNRLYWYRQTLGQGPEFLTYFQNEAQLEKSRLLSDRFSAERPKGSFSTLEIQRTEQGDSAMYLCASSRYGRDSPLHFGNGTRLTVT.

This clone was observed a few times. The rearrangement links TRBV28 to TRBJ2-5, with a weak D call TRBD2 (5 bases). Germline lookup yields CDR1 MDHEN and CDR2 SYDVKM. The CDR3 length is 12 residues. Trimming took 2 bases from V and 4 from J, leaving 5 bases between them. The DNA for the CDR3 is TGTGCCAGCAGTTTAGCGGGAGAGACCCAGTACTTC. As protein: CASSLAGETQYF.

The sample holds many counts of this clone. One base away lies a much larger clone, so this may be a sequencing read error. The chain employs TRBV6-2 or TRBV6-3 and TRBJ1-6; the match to TRBD1 covers 8 bases. The CDR3 loop spans 15 amino acids. CDR1 and CDR2 (germline): MNHEY, SVGEGT. CDR3 nucleotide sequence: TGTGCCTGCAGTTACCGGGGACAGGCGAATTCACCCCTCCACTTT. Protein: CACSYRGQANSPLHF.

A word on this clone: The junction does not match germline at one end; this may be a read error. The rearrangement uses TRBV27 and TRBJ2-5, with D perhaps matching TRBD1 (6 bases). CDR1 and CDR2 from the germline V gene are MNHEY and SMNVEV (reference sequence). CDR3 length equals 16 residues. The CDR3, as DNA: TGTGCCAGCAGTTTGTTCGCCAGGGGTCCGCCAGAGACCCAGAACTTC. It codes for CASSLFARGPPETQNF.

The chain recombines TRBV11-2 with TRBJ2-1; D is undetermined. The CDR3 runs 14 residues. Between the trimmed V and J ends, which lost 6 bases and 0 bases, there was a span of 9 bases. Germline V gene sequence: CDR1 SGHAT, CDR2 FQNNGV. The CDR3 is CASRSGSSYNEQFF. The DNA of the CDR3 is TGTGCCAGCAGAAGTGGTAGCTCCTACAATGAGCAGTTCTTC. The full variable domain, in which reference TRBV11-2 and TRBJ2-1 provide the parts outside the CDR3, is EAGVAQSPRYKIIEKRQSVAFWCNPISGHATLYWYQQILGQGPKLLIQFQNNGVVDDSQLPKDRFSAERLKGVDSTLKIQPAKLEDSAVYLCASRSGSSYNEQFFGPGTRLTVL.

The J gene is TRBJ2-7, the V gene TRBV27; D is undetermined. The ends were cut back, 6 bases at V and 4 bases at J, with 7 bases in the middle. Germline CDR1 is MNHEY and CDR2 is SMNVEV (reference sequence). The CDR3 extends over 11 amino acids. CDR3: CASRIRYEQYF. In DNA, the CDR3 is TGTGCCAGCAGGATCAGGTACGAGCAGTACTTC.

A few counts support this clone. The rearrangement joins TRBV6-2 or TRBV6-3 to TRBJ2-6; D remains ambiguous. CDR3 length: 13 residues. The germline CDR1 and CDR2 sequences are MNHEY and SVGEGT. The germline V and J ends were trimmed by 7 bases and 2 bases, with 6 bases remaining between them. The DNA for the CDR3 is TGTGCCAGCACCTTAGCTGGGGCCAACGTCCTGACTTTC. Its translation is CASTLAGANVLTF.

This clone has ten or more counts. V usage is TRBV7-3 and J usage is TRBJ2-1, with D perhaps TRBD1 (6 bases). The CDR3 extends over 13 amino acids. Germline CDR1 reads SGHTA; CDR2 reads FQGTGA. V was clipped by 0 bases and J by 9 bases, with 9 bases between them. As DNA, the CDR3 is TGTGCCAGCAGCTTAACGGGGGCCGTTGAGCAGTTCTTC. Amino acid sequence: CASSLTGAVEQFF.

The chain couples TRBV7-6 to TRBJ1-1; D is unresolved. Germline V gene lookup returns CDR1 SGHVS and CDR2 FNYEAQ. V gave up 2 bases and J gave up 1 base, with 5 bases separating them. The CDR3 is 13 amino acids. CDR3 coding DNA: TGTGCCAGCAGCTTACAAGCGAACACTGAAGCTTTCTTT. Residues: CASSLQANTEAFF.

This clone was seen repeatedly, ten times or more. The gene calls are TRBV11-3 and TRBJ1-1; D remains unclear. Germline V gives CDR1 SGHNT, CDR2 YENEEA. V dropped 2 bases and J dropped 5 bases, with 9 bases sitting between them. This CDR3 is built from 13 residues. CDR3 in DNA: TGTGCCAGCAGCTTAAGGTTTACGACTGAAGCTTTCTTT. Translating gives CASSLRFTTEAFF.

This rearrangement joins TRBV4-2 to TRBJ2-3; TRBD2 aligns across 14 bases. In germline, CDR1 is LGHNA, CDR2 YNFKEQ. The CDR3 length is 16 residues. V was clipped by 5 bases and J by 6 bases; unmatched bases: 7. The CDR3 DNA follows: TGTGCCAGCAGCAGACTAGCGGGAGGGGGTTCGGATACGCAGTATTTT. Its translation: CASSRLAGGGSDTQYF.

This clone appeared a few times. The chain links TRBV28 to TRBJ1-5, with D possibly being TRBD1 (6 bases). CDR3 size: 14 residues. Deletions cut 2 bases from V and 8 bases from J, with 13 bases between. Germline-derived CDR1 and CDR2 are MDHEN and SYDVKM. The DNA of the CDR3 is TGTGCCAGCAGTTTAAGGGGGGCGCGGGAGCCCCAGCATTTT. Amino acid sequence: CASSLRGAREPQHF.

This clone was detected a few times. CDR3 region: CASSRDSTLYEQYF. The CDR3 nucleotides read TGTGCCAGCAGCAGGGACAGTACCCTCTACGAGCAGTACTTC. The gene calls are TRBV6-1 and TRBJ2-7; TRBD1 matches at 7 bases. This CDR3 contains 14 residues. With 6 bases clipped from V and 3 bases from J, the junction kept 8 bases outside the gene matches. Germline lookup yields CDR1 MNHNS and CDR2 SASEGT.

This clone was seen a handful of times. V gene TRBV19 combines with J gene TRBJ1-5; 8 bases agree with TRBD1. V trimming: 4 bases; J trimming: 4 bases; junction bases outside the gene matches: 3. Germline V lookup: CDR1 LNHDA, CDR2 SQIVND (reference sequence). The CDR3 loop spans 14 amino acids. CDR3 in amino acids: CASSRTGINQPQHF. The CDR3 DNA sequence: TGTGCCAGTAGTAGGACAGGGATTAATCAGCCCCAGCATTTT.

In this sample, this clone turned up a few times. The chain is built from TRBV12-3 or TRBV12-4 and TRBJ1-3, with 10 positions matching TRBD1. The CDR3 runs 16 residues. Germline trimming cut 4 bases from V and 3 bases from J; bases unmatched to any gene: 6. The CDR3, as DNA: TGTGCCAGCAGTTCCCTTGGGACAGGGGATGGAAACACCATATATTTT. Protein sequence: CASSSLGTGDGNTIYF.

In this sample, this clone turned up once. The rearrangement uses TRBV7-2 and TRBJ2-7; the match to TRBD1 covers 10 bases. V trimming: 0 bases; J trimming: 7 bases; junction bases outside the gene matches: 6. This CDR3 region has 15 residues. The germline V gene encodes CDR1 SGHTA and CDR2 FQGNSA. DNA of the CDR3: TGTGCCAGCAGCTTAGCGACAGGGGGCTTAGATGAGCAGTACTTC. Amino acid sequence: CASSLATGGLDEQYF.

In its sample, this clone was seen many times. Other DNA sequences in this specimen translate into the identical CDR3. V and J are TRBV29-1 and TRBJ2-7; D possibly matches TRBD1 or TRBD2 (5 bases each). V lost 3 bases and J 9 bases, leaving 21 bases between the germline ends. This CDR3 has 14 amino acids. Germline V gene data show CDR1 as SQVTM and CDR2 as ANQGSEA. The CDR3 sequence: CSVELMSGGNGQYF. The CDR3 DNA is TGCAGCGTTGAGTTAATGAGTGGGGGAAATGGGCAGTACTTC.

This clone appeared many times. The V call is TRBV7-3, the J call TRBJ2-2; 7 positions match TRBD1. The germline gives CDR1 SGHTA, CDR2 FQGTGA. With 5 bases clipped from V and 4 bases from J, the junction kept 4 bases outside the gene matches. The CDR3 totals 14 residues. The CDR3 sequence is CASSSDRVTGELFF. The DNA for the CDR3 is TGTGCCAGCAGCAGCGACAGGGTCACCGGGGAGCTGTTTTTT.

CDR3 sequence: CASSSPSGSSTGELFF. CDR3 bases: TGTGCCAGCAGCTCACCTAGCGGGAGTTCTACCGGGGAGCTGTTTTTT. The chain combines TRBV7-3 with TRBJ2-2; 10 bases agree with TRBD2. Losses at the gene ends were 4 bases for V and 5 bases for J; bases not matched to a gene: 7. The germline V gene encodes CDR1 SGHTA and CDR2 FQGTGA. This CDR3 comprises 16 residues.

There are many counts of this clone. The V call is TRBV20-1, the J call TRBJ2-2; 11 bases line up with TRBD2. The germline V gene encodes CDR1 DFQATT and CDR2 SNEGSKA (reference sequence). The CDR3 is made up of 16 amino acids. J gave up 3 bases and V 6 bases, and 9 bases lay outside the gene matches. The CDR3 DNA is TGCAGTGCCATAATAGCGGGGGGGCGTGACACCGGGGAGCTGTTTTTT. Its translation: CSAIIAGGRDTGELFF.

This clone was seen ten or more times. The chain links TRBV7-2 to TRBJ2-5; D gene ambiguous. The germline CDR1 and CDR2 sequences are SGHTA and FQGNSA. The CDR3 runs 11 residues. Trimming removed 5 bases from V and 4 bases from J, with 5 bases in between. In DNA, the CDR3 is TGTGCCAGCAGCCTGACAGAGACCCAGTACTTC. This gives the protein CASSLTETQYF.

V usage is TRBV12-3 or TRBV12-4 and J usage is TRBJ2-2; possibly TRBD2 for D (6 bases). The CDR3 has 14 amino acids. With 11 bases removed from V and 3 bases from J, the gap between germline ends came to 16 bases. The CDR3, as DNA: TGTGCCTCCCGTACCCGGAGGGACACCGGGGAGCTGTTTTTT. Its protein product is CASRTRRDTGELFF.

The genes are TRBV27 and TRBJ2-7; the match to TRBD1 covers 8 bases. The CDR3 spans 14 residues. V gave up 5 bases and J gave up 6 bases; unmatched junction bases: 9. The V gene's germline CDR1 is MNHEY and CDR2 SMNVEV (reference sequence). The CDR3 coding sequence is TGTGCCAGCAGTGTAGAACAGGGGGTAAGCGAGCAGTACTTC. Encoded protein: CASSVEQGVSEQYF.

CDR3 protein: CASSLLGQSYEQYF. The CDR3 DNA reads as TGTGCCAGCAGCTTATTGGGTCAATCCTACGAGCAGTACTTC. The gene calls are TRBV7-6 and TRBJ2-7; no clear D gene. CDR3 length: 14 amino acids. The germline V and J ends were trimmed by 2 bases and 1 base, with 9 bases remaining between them. Germline CDR1 is SGHVS and CDR2 is FNYEAQ.

This clone appeared once. This sequence joins TRBV4-1 and TRBJ1-2; tentative D call: TRBD1 (6 bases). This CDR3 region has 15 residues. V lost 7 bases and J lost 2, with 17 bases in between. Germline V gives CDR1 MGHRA, CDR2 YSYEKL. This CDR3 reads CASIRTGSGNYGYTF. CDR3 nucleotide sequence: TGCGCCAGCATCCGAACAGGGTCGGGAAACTATGGCTACACCTTC.

This clone was seen many times. Other DNA variants within this sample encode the same CDR3. This chain links TRBV11-1 with TRBJ2-6; 8 positions match TRBD1. Germline V gene sequence: CDR1 SGHAT, CDR2 FQDESV (reference sequence). The V segment lost 1 base and the J segment 2 bases; nucleotides outside the gene matches: 4. The CDR3 runs to 17 residues. DNA of the CDR3: TGTGCCAGCAGCTTAGGGACAGGGTCAACTGGGGCCAACGTCCTGACTTTC. Its translation: CASSLGTGSTGANVLTF.

V and J are TRBV20-1 and TRBJ1-2, with 9 nucleotides matching TRBD1. The length of the CDR3 is 12 residues. With 5 bases clipped from V and 7 bases from J, the junction kept 5 bases outside the gene matches. The germline V gene encodes CDR1 DFQATT and CDR2 SNEGSKA (reference sequence). The CDR3 region is CSALGQGAGYTF. CDR3 sequence (DNA): TGCAGTGCTTTGGGACAGGGCGCTGGCTACACCTTC.

This clone was found a few times. The chain joins TRBV19 to TRBJ2-7; 7 bases are a match to TRBD2. CDR1 and CDR2 from the germline V gene are LNHDA and SQIVND (reference sequence). Trimming at V came to 1 base and at J to 0 bases, leaving 3 bases not matched to a gene. The CDR3 extends over 15 amino acids. CDR3 sequence reads: CASSIVASGSYEQYF. CDR3 DNA sequence: TGTGCCAGTAGTATAGTGGCTAGCGGCTCCTACGAGCAGTACTTC.

This clone was counted at least ten times. V gene TRBV11-2 combines with J gene TRBJ2-7; 8 positions match TRBD2. The CDR3 runs to 13 residues. Germline CDR1 reads SGHAT; CDR2 reads FQNNGV. The junction had 5 bases not matched to a gene; V was cut back by 4 bases and J by 6 bases. The CDR3 is CASSSGGGGEQYF. The CDR3 DNA is TGTGCCAGCAGCTCCGGGGGGGGAGGCGAGCAGTACTTC.